This T cell receptor (beta chain) derives from a study of blood T cell repertoires in COVID-19. Study-wide background: Some COVID-19 samples were acute and others convalescent; all came from the United States, Italy and Spain.

Trimming left V 6 bases short and J 8 bases short, with 16 bases between. The CDR3 extends over 13 amino acids. From germline, CDR1 is SQVTM and CDR2 ANQGSEA. Data came from immunoSEQ multiplex PCR; TCRdb stores just in-frame clones and leaves some out. The profile shows about 130,000 clones, about 80% of them singletons. The chain links TRBV29-1 to TRBJ1-4; D is perhaps TRBD1 (5 bases). What was sequenced was peripheral blood. This TCR derives from a man aged 60-69 years with acute or convalescent COVID-19. The CDR3 is CSVLRVGDEKLFF. CDR3 nucleotide sequence: TGCAGCGTCCTCAGGGTCGGAGACGAAAAACTGTTTTTT.